The 17 T cell receptor beta chains in this list originate from one sample, sequenced in a study of T-cell reconstitution after alpha-beta-depleted transplantation in children. Unique molecular identifiers featured in how the TCRbeta library was prepared. One entry per CDR3 protein results from TCRdb running MiXCR on the PCR reads. Of about 580,000 distinct CDR3 sequences in the sample, about 21% were seen once. The sample was PBMCs, mostly from graft donor cells, taken 360 days after TCRalphabeta/CD19-depleted stem cell transplant. Receptor source: a boy under two years old who had a stem cell transplant for acute myeloid leukemia, so the T cells may come from the graft donor.

This clonotype was picked up many times. The V call is TRBV5-1, the J call TRBJ2-6, with D uncertain. Germline CDR1 is SGHRS and CDR2 is YFSETQ. V was clipped by 0 bases and J by 3 bases, with 13 bases between them. The CDR3 is made up of 17 amino acids. The CDR3 is CASSLVVPGGGANVLTF. CDR3 DNA sequence: TGCGCCAGCAGCTTGGTGGTTCCGGGCGGTGGGGCCAACGTCCTGACTTTC.

The chain carries TRBV12-3 or TRBV12-4 and TRBJ1-1; 9 bases fit TRBD1. The CDR3 contains 13 residues. The J segment lost 6 bases and the V segment lost 4 bases, leaving 3 bases of the junction unmatched. CDR3 region: CASSSRQGAEAFF. CDR3 bases: TGTGCCAGCAGTTCCCGACAGGGGGCTGAAGCTTTCTTT.

The genes are TRBV12-3 or TRBV12-4 and TRBJ2-3; TRBD1 is a possible D gene (5 bases). The CDR3 is 15 residues long. V was shortened by 5 bases and J by 2 bases, with 14 bases between the two germline ends. The CDR3 DNA reads TGTGCCAGCAGTCCTGACAGAACCTACACAGATACGCAGTATTTT. It encodes CASSPDRTYTDTQYF.

This clonotype occurred a few times. The CDR3 bases are TGTGCCAGCAGCCAAACCTCAGGGGAAATCTACGAGCAGTACGTC. Encoded protein: CASSQTSGEIYEQYV. V and J are TRBV5-5 and TRBJ2-7; weak D call: TRBD1 (6 bases). Germline-derived CDR1 and CDR2 are SGHKS and YYEKEE (reference sequence). The CDR3 loop spans 15 amino acids. Trimming left V 4 bases short and J 3 bases short, with 17 bases between.

This clonotype was observed a single time. The chain links TRBV15 to TRBJ1-4, with TRBD1 as a possible D gene (5 bases). The V end lost 2 bases, the J end lost 7 bases, and 8 bases lay between the germline ends. From germline, CDR1 is LNHNV and CDR2 YYDKDF (reference sequence). The CDR3 contains 13 residues. The CDR3 DNA sequence: TGTGCCACCAGCAGACAGGGCGTTGAAAAACTGTTTTTT. Its protein product is CATSRQGVEKLFF. Based on the CDR3 plus reference TRBV15 and TRBJ1-4, the full variable domain is DAMVIQNPRYQVTQFGKPVTLSCSQTLNHNVMYWYQQKSSQAPKLLFHYYDKDFNNEADTPDNFQSRRPNTSFCFLDIRSPGLGDTAMYLCATSRQGVEKLFFGSGTQLSVL.

A few counts support this clonotype. This rearrangement joins TRBV5-1 to TRBJ2-5; D possibly corresponds to TRBD1 (6 bases). The germline V gene has CDR1 SGHRS and CDR2 YFSETQ. This CDR3 contains 14 residues. The V and J ends lost 2 bases and 5 bases respectively, with 13 bases between them. CDR3 in DNA: TGCGCCAGCAGCTTTGGGACATGGTACGAGACCCAGTACTTC. Amino acids: CASSFGTWYETQYF.

This clonotype was counted many times. The rearrangement links TRBV29-1 to TRBJ2-3; D uncertain. The CDR3 is 11 residues long. Between the trimmed V and J ends, which lost 4 bases and 2 bases, there was a span of 4 bases. Germline CDR1 reads SQVTM; CDR2 reads ANQGSEA. The CDR3 DNA sequence: TGCAGCGTTGCCTTCACAGATACGCAGTATTTT. Translation gives CSVAFTDTQYF.

At least ten counts were recorded for this clonotype. The genes are TRBV6-5 and TRBJ1-2; D possibly corresponds to TRBD1 (5 bases). Deletions cut 0 bases from V and 2 bases from J, with 16 bases between. The CDR3 runs 17 residues. CDR1 is MNHEY and CDR2 is SVGAGI in the germline V gene. This chain's CDR3 is CASSYSDPGRENYGYTF. In DNA form, the CDR3 reads TGTGCCAGCAGTTACTCGGACCCTGGCAGGGAAAACTATGGCTACACCTTC.

The chain recombines TRBV6-6 with TRBJ2-7, with TRBD1 identical over 8 bases. V trimming: 5 bases; J trimming: 5 bases; junction bases outside the gene matches: 5. The germline gives CDR1 MNHNY, CDR2 SVGAGI (reference sequence). The CDR3 consists of 13 residues. The CDR3 sequence is CASSPRTGNEQYF. Here the CDR3 DNA reads TGTGCCAGCAGTCCGCGGACAGGGAACGAGCAGTACTTC.

This clonotype has ten or more counts. The rearrangement joins TRBV5-1 to TRBJ2-7; D is perhaps TRBD2 (5 bases). This CDR3 comprises 16 residues. Trimming cost V 0 bases and J 0 bases, with 13 bases left between them. Germline V gene sequence: CDR1 SGHRS, CDR2 YFSETQ. The CDR3, as DNA: TGCGCCAGCAGCTTGGGGGCGGGTATACACTCCTACGAGCAGTACTTC. Amino acid sequence: CASSLGAGIHSYEQYF.

This chain connects TRBV24-1 to TRBJ2-7; TRBD1 is a possible D gene (7 bases). The CDR3 has 13 residues. With 7 bases removed from V and 3 bases from J, the gap between germline ends came to 12 bases. CDR1 is KGHDR and CDR2 is SFDVKD in the germline V gene. The CDR3, as DNA: TGTGCCACCAGCGCAGGGGGGATCTACGAGCAGTACTTC. This sequence encodes CATSAGGIYEQYF.

V is TRBV21-1 and J is TRBJ1-3; the DNA was not used to check the table's D call, TRBD1. TRBV21-1 represents a pseudogene. The CDR3 is 16 residues long. The CDR3 loop is CASPKPDRPQSNTIYF. CDR3 bases: TGTGCCAGCCCAAAACCGGACAGGCCGCAGAGTAACACCATATATTTT.

This clonotype occurred many times. The chain has TRBV2 and TRBJ2-3; 9 nucleotides agree with TRBD2. In germline, CDR1 is SNHLY, CDR2 FYNNEI. Germline trimming cut 7 bases from V and 3 bases from J; bases unmatched to any gene: 11. The CDR3 consists of 16 residues. Here the CDR3 DNA reads TGTGCCAGCAATCAGATCGAGCGGGGGGAAACAGATACGCAGTATTTT. Amino acids: CASNQIERGETDTQYF.

The chain links TRBV24-1 to TRBJ2-1; D might be TRBD1 or TRBD2, each matching 6 bases. This CDR3 has 19 amino acids. Trimming shortened V by 0 bases and J by 9 bases, and 26 bases separated the two germline ends. CDR1 is KGHDR and CDR2 is SFDVKD in the germline V gene. The CDR3 region has the DNA TGTGCCACCAGTGATTTGGCGGGCGTTGTCGGGGGCAGCATTGGTGAGCAGTTCTTC. Its protein product is CATSDLAGVVGGSIGEQFF.

This clonotype was found once. The V and J genes are TRBV29-1 and TRBJ1-1; no firm D call. Trimming pared 4 bases from V and 1 base from J, leaving 10 bases between. Germline V CDR1 and CDR2: SQVTM, ANQGSEA. This CDR3 is built from 13 residues. The DNA for the CDR3 is TGCAGCGTTGCTAGTGCAGGGAACACTGAAGCTTTCTTT. Translation gives CSVASAGNTEAFF.

The chain has TRBV7-2 and TRBJ1-4; TRBD1 is a possible D gene (6 bases). Trimming left V 5 bases short and J 8 bases short, with 12 bases between. Germline V lookup: CDR1 SGHTA, CDR2 FQGNSA. The CDR3 is 13 amino acids. The CDR3 nucleotides are TGTGCCAGCAGCGGGGGCGTGCGGGAAAAACTGTTTTTT. Translated: CASSGGVREKLFF. The whole variable domain, filled in from reference TRBV7-2 and TRBJ1-4, reads GAGVSQSPSNKVTEKGKDVELRCDPISGHTALYWYRQSLGQGLEFLIYFQGNSAPDKSGLPSDRFSAERTGGSVSTLTIQRTQQEDSAVYLCASSGGVREKLFFGSGTQLSVL.

On this clonotype: This CDR3 is missing its conserved last phenylalanine or tryptophan, likely due to a read error. The V gene is TRBV20-1, the J gene TRBJ2-7, with D hard to call. V was pared by 4 bases and J by 4 bases, with 8 bases between. The CDR3 is made up of 11 amino acids. Germline V gene data show CDR1 as DFQATT and CDR2 as SNEGSKA (reference sequence). In DNA, the CDR3 is TGCAGTGCTACAGGTATTTACGAGCAGTACTCC. It specifies CSATGIYEQYS.